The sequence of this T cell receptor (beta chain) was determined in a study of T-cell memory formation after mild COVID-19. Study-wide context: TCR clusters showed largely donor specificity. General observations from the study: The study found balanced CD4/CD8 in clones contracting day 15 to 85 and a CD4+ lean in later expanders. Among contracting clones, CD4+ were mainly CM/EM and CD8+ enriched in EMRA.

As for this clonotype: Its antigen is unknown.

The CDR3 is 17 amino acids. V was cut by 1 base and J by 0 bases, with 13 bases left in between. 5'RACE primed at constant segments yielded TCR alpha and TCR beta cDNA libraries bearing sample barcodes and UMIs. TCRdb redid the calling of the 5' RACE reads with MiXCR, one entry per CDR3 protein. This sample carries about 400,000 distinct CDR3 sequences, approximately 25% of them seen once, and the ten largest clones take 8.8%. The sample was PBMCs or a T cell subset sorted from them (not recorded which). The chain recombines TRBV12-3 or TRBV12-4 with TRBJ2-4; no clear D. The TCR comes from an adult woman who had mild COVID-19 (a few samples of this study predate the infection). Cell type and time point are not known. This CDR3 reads CASSLDKLLLAKNIQYF. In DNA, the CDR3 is TGTGCCAGCAGTTTAGATAAACTTCTTCTAGCCAAAAACATTCAGTACTTC.